The present TCR beta chain was sequenced within a study of cytomegalovirus exposure and HLA in healthy donors. The wider study: The Caucasian-associated ancestry cluster contained 65% to 85% of the approximately 390 genotyped donors. The study, taken as a whole, reports: Follow-up analysis found HLA locus-dependent TCR association rates, highest for DRB1 and lowest for HLA-C.

The PCR ran on 60 Vbeta and 13 Jbeta primers. Sequencing was performed with immunoSEQ multiplex PCR; in TCRdb, only in-frame clones are kept and a portion is missing. Of hundreds of thousands of clones in the sample, approximately 82% are singletons; the top ten hold about 3.8%. Regarding this clone: Antigen specificity is unknown.

Sequenced material: PBMCs. This receptor was obtained from a male donor in good health and CMV-seronegative.

The DNA of the CDR3 is TGCGCCAGCAGCTTGTTCGGAAAGGGAGCAGATACGCAGTATTTT. It specifies CASSLFGKGADTQYF. The rearrangement uses TRBV5-1 and TRBJ2-3, with D possibly matching TRBD2 (5 bases). The CDR3 totals 15 residues. Germline V gene data show CDR1 as SGHRS and CDR2 as YFSETQ. Trimming removed 1 base at V and 4 bases at J, with 13 bases between.